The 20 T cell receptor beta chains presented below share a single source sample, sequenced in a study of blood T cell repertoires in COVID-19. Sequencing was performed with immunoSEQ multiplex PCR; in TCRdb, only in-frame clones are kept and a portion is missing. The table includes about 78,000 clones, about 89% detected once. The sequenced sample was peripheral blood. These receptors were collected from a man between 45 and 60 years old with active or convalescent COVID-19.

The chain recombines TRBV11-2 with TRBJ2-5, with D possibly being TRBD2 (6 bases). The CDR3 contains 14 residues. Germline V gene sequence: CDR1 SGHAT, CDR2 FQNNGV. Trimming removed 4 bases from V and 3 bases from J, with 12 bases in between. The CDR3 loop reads CASSSTGGKETQYF. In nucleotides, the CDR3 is TGTGCCAGCAGCTCAACAGGAGGGAAAGAGACCCAGTACTTC.

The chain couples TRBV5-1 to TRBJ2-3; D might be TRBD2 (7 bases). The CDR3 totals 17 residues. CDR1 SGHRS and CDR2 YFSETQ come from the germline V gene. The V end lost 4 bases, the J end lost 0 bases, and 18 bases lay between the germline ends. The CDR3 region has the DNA TGCGCCAGCAGCGCAAAAACGGGGGGCTGGAGCACAGATACGCAGTATTTT. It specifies CASSAKTGGWSTDTQYF.

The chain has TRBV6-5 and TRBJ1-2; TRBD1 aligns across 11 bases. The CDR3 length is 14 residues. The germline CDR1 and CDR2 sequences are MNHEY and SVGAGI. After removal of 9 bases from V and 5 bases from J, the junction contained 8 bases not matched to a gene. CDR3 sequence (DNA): TGTGCCAGTCTCCGGGACAGGGGGGATTATGGCTACACCTTC. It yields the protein CASLRDRGDYGYTF.

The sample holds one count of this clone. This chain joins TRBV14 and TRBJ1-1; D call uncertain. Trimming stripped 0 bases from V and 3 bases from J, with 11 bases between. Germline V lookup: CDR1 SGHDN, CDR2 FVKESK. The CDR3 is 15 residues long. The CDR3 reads CASSQDRGRHTEAFF. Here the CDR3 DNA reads TGTGCCAGCAGCCAAGACCGAGGGAGGCACACTGAAGCTTTCTTT.

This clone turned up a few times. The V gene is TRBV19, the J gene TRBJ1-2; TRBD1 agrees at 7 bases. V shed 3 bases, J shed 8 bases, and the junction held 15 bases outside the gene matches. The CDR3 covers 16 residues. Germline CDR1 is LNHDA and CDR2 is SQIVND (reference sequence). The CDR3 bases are TGTGCCAGTAGTATGGGGAGGATGGGACAGACTCGCGGCTACACCTTC. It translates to CASSMGRMGQTRGYTF.

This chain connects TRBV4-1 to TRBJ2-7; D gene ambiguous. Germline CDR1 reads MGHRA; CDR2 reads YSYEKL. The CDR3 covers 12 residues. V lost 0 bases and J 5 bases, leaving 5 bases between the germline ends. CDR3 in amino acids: CASSQDTDEQYF. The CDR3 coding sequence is TGCGCCAGCAGCCAAGATACGGACGAGCAGTACTTC.

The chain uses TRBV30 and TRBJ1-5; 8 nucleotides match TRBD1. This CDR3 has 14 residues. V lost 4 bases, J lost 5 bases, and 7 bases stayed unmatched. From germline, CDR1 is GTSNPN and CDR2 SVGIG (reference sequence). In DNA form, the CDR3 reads TGTGCCTGGACAGGGGGCAGTATGGATCAGCCCCAGCATTTT. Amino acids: CAWTGGSMDQPQHF.

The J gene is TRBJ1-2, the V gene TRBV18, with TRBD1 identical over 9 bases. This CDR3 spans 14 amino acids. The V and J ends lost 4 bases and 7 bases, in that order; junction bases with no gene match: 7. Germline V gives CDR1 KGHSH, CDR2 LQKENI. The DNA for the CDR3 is TGTGCCAGCTCACTGGGACAGGGAGACGTTGGCTACACCTTC. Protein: CASSLGQGDVGYTF.

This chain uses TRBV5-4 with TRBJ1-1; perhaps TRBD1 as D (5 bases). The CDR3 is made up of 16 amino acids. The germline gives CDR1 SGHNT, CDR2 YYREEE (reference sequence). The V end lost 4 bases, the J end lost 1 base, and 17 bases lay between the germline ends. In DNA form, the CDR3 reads TGTGCCAGCAGCCCCGGCGGGGCCGCCGGGAACACTGAAGCTTTCTTT. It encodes CASSPGGAAGNTEAFF. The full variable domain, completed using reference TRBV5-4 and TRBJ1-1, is ETGVTQSPTHLIKTRGQQVTLRCSSQSGHNTVSWYQQALGQGPQFIFQYYREEENGRGNFPPRFSGLQFPNYSSELNVNALELDDSALYLCASSPGGAAGNTEAFFGQGTRLTVV.

CDR3: CASSQGAEYSNQPQHF. The CDR3, as DNA: TGTGCCAGCAGCCAGGGGGCAGAGTATAGCAATCAGCCCCAGCATTTT. The chain combines TRBV7-8 with TRBJ1-5; 8 positions agree with TRBD1. The V gene's germline CDR1 is SGHVS and CDR2 FQNEAQ. V trimming: 5 bases; J trimming: 0 bases; junction bases outside the gene matches: 6. The CDR3 runs 16 residues.

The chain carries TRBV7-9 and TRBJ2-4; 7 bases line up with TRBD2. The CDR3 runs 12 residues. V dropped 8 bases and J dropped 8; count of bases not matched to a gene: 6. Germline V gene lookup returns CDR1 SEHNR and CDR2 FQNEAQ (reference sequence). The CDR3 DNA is TGTGCCAGCCGCCGAAGCGGGGACATTCAGTACTTC. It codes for CASRRSGDIQYF.

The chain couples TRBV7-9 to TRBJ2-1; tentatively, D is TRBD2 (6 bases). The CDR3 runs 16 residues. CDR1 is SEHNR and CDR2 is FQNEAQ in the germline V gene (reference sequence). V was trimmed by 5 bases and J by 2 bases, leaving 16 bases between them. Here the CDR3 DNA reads TGTGCCAGCAGCCCGGGATTGCGGGGCCCCTACAATGAGCAGTTCTTC. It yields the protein CASSPGLRGPYNEQFF.

CDR3 sequence (DNA): TGTGCCAGCGGATTGACAGGGCAAGAGACCCAGTACTTC. As protein: CASGLTGQETQYF. The rearrangement links TRBV7-6 to TRBJ2-5; 7 bases map to TRBD1. V dropped 8 bases and J dropped 2; count of bases not matched to a gene: 5. This CDR3 contains 13 residues. Germline values: CDR1 SGHVS, CDR2 FNYEAQ.

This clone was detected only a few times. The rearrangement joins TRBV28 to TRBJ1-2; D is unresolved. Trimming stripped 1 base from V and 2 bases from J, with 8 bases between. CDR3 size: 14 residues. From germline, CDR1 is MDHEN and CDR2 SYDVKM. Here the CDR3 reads CASSLLRGNYGYTF. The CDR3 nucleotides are TGTGCCAGCAGTTTATTGAGAGGGAACTATGGCTACACCTTC.

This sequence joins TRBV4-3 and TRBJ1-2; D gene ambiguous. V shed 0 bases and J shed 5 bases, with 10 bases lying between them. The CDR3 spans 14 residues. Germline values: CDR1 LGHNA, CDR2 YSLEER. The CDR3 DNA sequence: TGCGCCAGCAGCCAAGATAATCCGGTGTATGGCTACACCTTC. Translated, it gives CASSQDNPVYGYTF.

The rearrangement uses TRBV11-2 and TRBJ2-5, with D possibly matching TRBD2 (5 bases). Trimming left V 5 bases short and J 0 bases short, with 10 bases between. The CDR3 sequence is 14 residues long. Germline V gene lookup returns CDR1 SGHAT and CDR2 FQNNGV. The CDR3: CASSLGVYQETQYF. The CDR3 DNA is TGTGCCAGCAGCCTCGGGGTCTACCAAGAGACCCAGTACTTC.

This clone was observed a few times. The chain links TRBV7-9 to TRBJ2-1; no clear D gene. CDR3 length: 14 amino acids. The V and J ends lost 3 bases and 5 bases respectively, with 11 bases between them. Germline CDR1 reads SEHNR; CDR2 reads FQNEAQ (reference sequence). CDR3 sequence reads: CASSLAGLDNEQFF. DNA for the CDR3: TGTGCCAGCAGCTTGGCAGGTCTCGACAATGAGCAGTTCTTC.

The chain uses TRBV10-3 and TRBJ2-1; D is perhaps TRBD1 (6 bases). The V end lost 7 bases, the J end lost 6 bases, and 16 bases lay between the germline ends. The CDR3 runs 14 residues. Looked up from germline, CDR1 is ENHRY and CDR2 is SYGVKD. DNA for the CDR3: TGTGCCATCAACTCGGAACAGGGTAGCAATGAGCAGTTCTTC. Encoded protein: CAINSEQGSNEQFF.

CDR3 in amino acids: CASSFRDREKTQYF. CDR3 nucleotides: TGTGCCAGCAGCTTCAGGGACAGGGAAAAGACCCAGTACTTC. The rearrangement uses TRBV13 and TRBJ2-5; TRBD1 agrees at 9 bases. This CDR3 comprises 14 residues. After removal of 3 bases from V and 6 bases from J, the junction contained 5 bases not matched to a gene. Germline V gives CDR1 PRHDT, CDR2 FYEKMQ (reference sequence).

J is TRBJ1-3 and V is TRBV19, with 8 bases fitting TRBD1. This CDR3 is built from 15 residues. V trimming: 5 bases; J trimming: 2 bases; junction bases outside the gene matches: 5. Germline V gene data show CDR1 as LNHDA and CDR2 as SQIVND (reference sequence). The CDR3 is CASSADRAAGNTIYF. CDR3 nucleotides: TGTGCCAGTAGTGCGGACAGGGCCGCTGGAAACACCATATATTTT.